This T cell receptor beta chain came from a study of beta chain features in type 1 diabetes. Investigators reverse transcribed all isolated RNA, so they sequenced expressed TCRB transcripts. Sequencing used immunoSEQ multiplex PCR; TCRdb keeps in-frame clones, though not all of them. This sample carries about 410,000 clones, around 14% of them seen once, and the ten largest clones take roughly 0.033%. The CDR3 runs to 17 residues. V was pared by 4 bases and J by 6 bases, with 24 bases between. CDR1 and CDR2 (germline): GTSNPN, SVGIG (reference sequence). This clonotype originated in a man aged 25-40 years in good health. The chain employs TRBV30 and TRBJ2-2; D perhaps matches TRBD2 (6 bases). Sequenced: naive CD4+ T cells from blood. The CDR3 bases are TGTGCCTGGATCCCCCAAAGGGGTCAGCGGGTAGCCGGGGAGCTGTTTTTT. It specifies CAWIPQRGQRVAGELFF.